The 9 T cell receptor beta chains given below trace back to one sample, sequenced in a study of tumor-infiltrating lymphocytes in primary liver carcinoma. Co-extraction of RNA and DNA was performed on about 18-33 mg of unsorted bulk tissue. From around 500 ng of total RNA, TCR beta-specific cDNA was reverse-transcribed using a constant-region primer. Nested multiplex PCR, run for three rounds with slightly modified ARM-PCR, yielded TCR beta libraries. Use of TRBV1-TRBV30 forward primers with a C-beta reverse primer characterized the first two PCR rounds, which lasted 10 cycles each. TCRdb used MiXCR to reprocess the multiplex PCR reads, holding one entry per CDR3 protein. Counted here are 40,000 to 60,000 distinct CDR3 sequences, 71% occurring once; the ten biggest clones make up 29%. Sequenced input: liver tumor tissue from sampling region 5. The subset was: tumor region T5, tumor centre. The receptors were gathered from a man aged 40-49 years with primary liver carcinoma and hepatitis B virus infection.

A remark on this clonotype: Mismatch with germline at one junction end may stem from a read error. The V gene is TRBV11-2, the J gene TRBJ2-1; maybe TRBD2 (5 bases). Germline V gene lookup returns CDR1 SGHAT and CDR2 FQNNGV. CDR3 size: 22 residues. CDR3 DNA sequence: TGTGCCAGCAGCCTCTCCTACCGGGGTCCCGTGAAGCAGGCTCGCTCCTACTATGAGCAGTTCTTC. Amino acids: CASSLSYRGPVKQARSYYEQFF.

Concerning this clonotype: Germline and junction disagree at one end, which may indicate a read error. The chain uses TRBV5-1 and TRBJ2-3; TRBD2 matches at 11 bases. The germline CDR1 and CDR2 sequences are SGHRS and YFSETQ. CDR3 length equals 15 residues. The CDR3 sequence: CDSRDTSGSLDTQYF. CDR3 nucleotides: TGCGACAGCAGGGATACTAGCGGGAGTTTGGATACGCAGTATTTT.

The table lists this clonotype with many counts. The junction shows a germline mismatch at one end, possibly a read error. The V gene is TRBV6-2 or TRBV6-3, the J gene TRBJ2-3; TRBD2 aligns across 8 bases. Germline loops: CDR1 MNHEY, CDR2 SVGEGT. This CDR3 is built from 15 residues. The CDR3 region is CASSSRSGSTDAQYF. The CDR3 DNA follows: TGTGCCAGCAGTTCCCGCAGCGGGAGCACAGATGCGCAGTATTTT.

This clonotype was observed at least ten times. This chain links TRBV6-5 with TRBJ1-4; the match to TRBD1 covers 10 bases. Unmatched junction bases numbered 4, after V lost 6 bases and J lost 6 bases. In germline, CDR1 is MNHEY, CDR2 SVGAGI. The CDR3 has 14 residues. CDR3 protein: CASSKDRGDEKLFF. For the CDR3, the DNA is TGTGCCAGCAGCAAGGACAGGGGGGATGAAAAACTGTTTTTT.

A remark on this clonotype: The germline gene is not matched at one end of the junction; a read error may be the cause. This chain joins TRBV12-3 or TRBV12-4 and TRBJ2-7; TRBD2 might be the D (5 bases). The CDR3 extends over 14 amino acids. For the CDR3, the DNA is TGTGCCAGCAGTTTAGGGGCGGGCTCCTATGAGCAGTACTTC. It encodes CASSLGAGSYEQYF.

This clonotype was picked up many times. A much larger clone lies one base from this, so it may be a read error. CDR3: CASRRENGYEQYF. The CDR3 bases are TGTGCCAGCAGACGAGAAAATGGTTACGAGCAGTACTTC. The chain recombines TRBV6-6 with TRBJ2-7; no firm D call. The CDR3 runs to 13 residues. The germline CDR1 and CDR2 sequences are MNHNY and SVGAGI (reference sequence). V was shortened by 6 bases and J by 4 bases, with 13 bases between the two germline ends.

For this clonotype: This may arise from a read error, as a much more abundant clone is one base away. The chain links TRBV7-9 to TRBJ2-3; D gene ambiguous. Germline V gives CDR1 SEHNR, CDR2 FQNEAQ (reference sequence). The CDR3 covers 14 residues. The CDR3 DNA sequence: TGTGCCAACAGCTTATTTTTTGGGACAGATACGCAGTATTTT. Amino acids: CANSLFFGTDTQYF.

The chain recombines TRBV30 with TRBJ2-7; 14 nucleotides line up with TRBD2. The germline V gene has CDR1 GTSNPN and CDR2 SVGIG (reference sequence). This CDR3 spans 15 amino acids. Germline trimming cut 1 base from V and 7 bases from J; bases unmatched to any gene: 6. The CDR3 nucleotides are TGTGCCTGGAGTGCGGGACTAGCGGGAGTTTCTGAGCAGTACTTC. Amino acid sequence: CAWSAGLAGVSEQYF.

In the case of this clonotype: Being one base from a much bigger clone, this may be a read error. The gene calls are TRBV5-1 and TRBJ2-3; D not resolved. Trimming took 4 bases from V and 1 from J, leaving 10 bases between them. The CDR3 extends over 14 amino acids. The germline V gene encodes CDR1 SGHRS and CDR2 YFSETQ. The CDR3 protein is CASSLSVGTDTQYF. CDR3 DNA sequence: TGCGCCAGCAGCCTATCGGTGGGCACAGATACGCAGTATTTT.